The clone carrying this T cell receptor beta chain was counted a few times. Its antigen remains unknown. Germline is not matched at one junction end, which may reflect a read error. The data belong to a study of CD8 T cells in ankylosing spondylitis. From germline, CDR1 is DFQATT and CDR2 SNEGSKA (reference sequence). This CDR3 contains 14 residues. Quantitative 5'-RACE with molecular barcodes produced the TCR beta libraries. In TCRdb, the 5' RACE reads were re-called with MiXCR into one record per CDR3 protein. This sample has about 400,000 distinct CDR3 sequences; 20% to 25% occur once, and the top ten carry about 16%. General observations from the study: There was a TCR beta motif, made of eight highly homologous variants, that appeared characteristic of ankylosing spondylitis blood. Reportedly, significant enrichment of disease-linked clones occurred in matched ankylosing spondylitis synovial fluid. Previous work reported some of these motif variants in the synovial fluid and blood of reactive arthritis. CD8+ disease-linked clones were present at relatively low frequencies in blood.

The receptor was isolated from a male donor with ankylosing spondylitis. Material for sequencing was blood, either unsorted or a sorted T cell fraction (not recorded which). V usage is TRBV20-1 and J usage is TRBJ2-4; a weak D match, TRBD2 (5 bases). The CDR3 reads CSARDLGAQNIQYF. The CDR3 nucleotides read TGCAGTGCTAGAGATTTGGGAGCCCAAAACATTCAGTACTTC.